The source of this TCR beta chain is a study of cytomegalovirus exposure and HLA in healthy donors. General study points: Common viral pathogens seemed, in a later analysis, to connect with several of the most significant clusters.

The PCR ran on 60 Vbeta and 13 Jbeta primers. Method: immunoSEQ multiplex PCR; TCRdb's copy keeps in-frame clones and lacks some. Of about 150,000 clones in the sample, roughly 82% were seen once. Details on this clone: Its antigen is currently unknown.

The sequence was collected from a woman between 45 and 60 years old in good health and CMV-seropositive. What was sequenced was PBMCs.

The CDR3 sequence: CASSLEAGGRDTQYF. In DNA, the CDR3 is TGTGCCAGCAGCTTAGAGGCGGGGGGACGGGATACGCAGTATTTT. The chain uses TRBV7-6 and TRBJ2-3, with TRBD2 matching 8 bases. The CDR3 is 15 amino acids. Germline trimming cut 1 base from V and 6 bases from J; bases unmatched to any gene: 6. Germline assignment: CDR1 SGHVS and CDR2 FNYEAQ. The full variable domain, in which reference TRBV7-6 and TRBJ2-3 provide the parts outside the CDR3, is GAGVSQSPRYKVTKRGQDVALRCDPISGHVSLYWYRQALGQGPEFLTYFNYEAQQDKSGLPNDRFSAERPEGSISTLTIQRTEQRDSAMYRCASSLEAGGRDTQYFGPGTRLTVL.